The present entry profiles one T cell receptor (beta chain) with its context. V shed 7 bases and J 9 bases; nucleotides not matched to a gene: 20. CDR1 LNHDA and CDR2 SQIVND come from the germline V gene (reference sequence). The CDR3 loop spans 16 amino acids. The data are from a study of blood T cell repertoires in COVID-19. Sequencing used immunoSEQ multiplex PCR; TCRdb keeps in-frame clones, though not all of them. The table shows roughly 85,000 clones, with roughly 90% occurring only once. Sequenced sample: peripheral blood. The sequence derives from a man aged 45-65 years with active or convalescent COVID-19. This sequence joins TRBV19 and TRBJ1-2; TRBD1 aligns across 7 bases. The CDR3, as DNA: TGTGCCAGTACCCCTCAGACAGGGACCAACTATGTTCGCTACACCTTC. Protein: CASTPQTGTNYVRYTF.